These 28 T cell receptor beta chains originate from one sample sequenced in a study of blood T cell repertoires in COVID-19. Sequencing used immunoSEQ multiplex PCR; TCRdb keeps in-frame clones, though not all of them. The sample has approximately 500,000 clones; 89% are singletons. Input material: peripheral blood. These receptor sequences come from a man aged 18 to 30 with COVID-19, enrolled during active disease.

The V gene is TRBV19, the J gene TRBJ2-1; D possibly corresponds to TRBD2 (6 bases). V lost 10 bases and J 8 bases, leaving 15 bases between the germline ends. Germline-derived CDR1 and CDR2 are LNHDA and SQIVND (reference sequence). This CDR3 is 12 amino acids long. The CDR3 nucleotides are TGTGCCACCGGCGGGATGATCCATGAGCAGTTCTTC. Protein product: CATGGMIHEQFF. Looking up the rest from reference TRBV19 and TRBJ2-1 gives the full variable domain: DGGITQSPKYLFRKEGQNVTLSCEQNLNHDAMYWYRQDPGQGLRLIYYSQIVNDFQKGDIAEGYSVSREKKESFPLTVTSAQKNPTAFYLCATGGMIHEQFFGPGTRLTVL.

CDR3 nucleotides: TGTGCCACCAGTGATTCCGCGGGACAGGGGACCTACGAGCAGTACTTC. Amino acid sequence: CATSDSAGQGTYEQYF. The chain is built from TRBV24-1 and TRBJ2-7; TRBD1 aligns across 10 bases. The CDR3 loop spans 16 amino acids. V was clipped by 2 bases and J by 2 bases; unmatched bases: 5. From germline, CDR1 is KGHDR and CDR2 SFDVKD.

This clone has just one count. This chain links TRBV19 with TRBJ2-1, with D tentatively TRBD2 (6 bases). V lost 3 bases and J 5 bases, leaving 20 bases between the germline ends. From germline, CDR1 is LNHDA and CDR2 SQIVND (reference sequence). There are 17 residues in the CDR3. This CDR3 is CASSISDLGLGDNEQFF. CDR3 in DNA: TGTGCCAGTAGTATTTCGGATTTGGGACTGGGCGACAATGAGCAGTTCTTC.

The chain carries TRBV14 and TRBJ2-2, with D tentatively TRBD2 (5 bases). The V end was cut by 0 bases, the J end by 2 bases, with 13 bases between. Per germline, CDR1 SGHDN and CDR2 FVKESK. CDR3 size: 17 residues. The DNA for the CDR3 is TGTGCCAGCAGCCAAGATGTCCTAGCTTTAAACACCGGGGAGCTGTTTTTT. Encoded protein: CASSQDVLALNTGELFF.

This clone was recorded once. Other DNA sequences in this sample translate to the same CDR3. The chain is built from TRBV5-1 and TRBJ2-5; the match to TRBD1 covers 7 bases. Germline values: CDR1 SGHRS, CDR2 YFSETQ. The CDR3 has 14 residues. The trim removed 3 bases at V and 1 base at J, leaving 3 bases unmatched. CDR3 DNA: TGCGCCAGCAGCTCCCAGGGGGTCCAAGAGACCCAGTACTTC. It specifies CASSSQGVQETQYF.

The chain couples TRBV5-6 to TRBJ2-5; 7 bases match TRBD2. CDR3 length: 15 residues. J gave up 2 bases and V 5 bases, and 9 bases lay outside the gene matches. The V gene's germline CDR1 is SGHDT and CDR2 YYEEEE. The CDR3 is CASRVASGLQETQYF. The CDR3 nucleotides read TGTGCCAGCAGAGTGGCTAGCGGACTACAAGAGACCCAGTACTTC. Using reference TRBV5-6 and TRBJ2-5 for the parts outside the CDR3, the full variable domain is DAGVTQSPTHLIKTRGQQVTLRCSPKSGHDTVSWYQQALGQGPQFIFQYYEEEERQRGNFPDRFSGHQFPNYSSELNVNALLLGDSALYLCASRVASGLQETQYFGPGTRLLVL.

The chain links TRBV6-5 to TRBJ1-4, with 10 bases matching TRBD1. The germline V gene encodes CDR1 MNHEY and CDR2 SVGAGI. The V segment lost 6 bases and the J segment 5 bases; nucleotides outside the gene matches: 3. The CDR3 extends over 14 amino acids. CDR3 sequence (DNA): TGTGCCAGCAGGGGGGGACAGGGGAATGAAAAACTGTTTTTT. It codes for CASRGGQGNEKLFF.

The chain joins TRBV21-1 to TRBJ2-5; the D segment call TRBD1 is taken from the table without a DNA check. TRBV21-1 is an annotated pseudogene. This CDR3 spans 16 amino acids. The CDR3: CASSKPGGANPETQYF. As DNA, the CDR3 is TGTGCCAGCAGCAAGCCAGGGGGCGCAAATCCAGAGACCCAGTACTTC.

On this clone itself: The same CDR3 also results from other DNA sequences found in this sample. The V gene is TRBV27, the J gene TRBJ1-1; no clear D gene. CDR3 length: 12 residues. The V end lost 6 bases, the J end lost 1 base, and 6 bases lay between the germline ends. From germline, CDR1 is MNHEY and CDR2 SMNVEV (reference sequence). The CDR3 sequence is CASRSGNTEAFF. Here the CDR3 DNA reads TGTGCCAGCAGGTCGGGGAACACTGAAGCTTTCTTT.

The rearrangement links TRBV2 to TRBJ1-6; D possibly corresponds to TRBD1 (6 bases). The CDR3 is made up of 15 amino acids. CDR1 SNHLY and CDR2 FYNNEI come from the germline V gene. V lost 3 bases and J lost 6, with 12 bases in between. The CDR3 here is CASSEEQGSNSPLHF. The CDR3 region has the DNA TGTGCCAGCAGTGAGGAACAGGGCAGTAATTCACCCCTCCACTTT.

The CDR3 region has the DNA TGCGCCAGCAGCTTGGAGGTAGCGGGAGGTGGAGAGACCCAGTACTTC. Its protein is CASSLEVAGGGETQYF. V is TRBV5-1 and J is TRBJ2-5, with 10 nucleotides matching TRBD2. Trimming at V came to 0 bases and at J to 4 bases, leaving 6 bases not matched to a gene. Per the germline V gene, CDR1 is SGHRS and CDR2 is YFSETQ. This CDR3 comprises 16 residues.

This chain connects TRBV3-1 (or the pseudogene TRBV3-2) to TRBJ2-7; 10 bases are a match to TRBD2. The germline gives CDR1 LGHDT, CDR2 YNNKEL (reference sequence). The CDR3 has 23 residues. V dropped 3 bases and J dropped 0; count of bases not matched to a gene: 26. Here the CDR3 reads CASSHPSGTSDTGPQRSSYEQYF. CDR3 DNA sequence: TGTGCCAGCAGCCATCCTTCCGGGACTAGCGACACCGGCCCTCAAAGGAGCTCCTACGAGCAGTACTTC.

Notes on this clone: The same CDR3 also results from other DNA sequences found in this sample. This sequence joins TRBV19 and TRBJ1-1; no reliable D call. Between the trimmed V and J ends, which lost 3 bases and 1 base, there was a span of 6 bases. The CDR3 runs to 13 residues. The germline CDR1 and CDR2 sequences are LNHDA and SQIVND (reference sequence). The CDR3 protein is CASSIGQNTEAFF. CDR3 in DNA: TGTGCCAGTAGTATTGGGCAGAACACTGAAGCTTTCTTT.

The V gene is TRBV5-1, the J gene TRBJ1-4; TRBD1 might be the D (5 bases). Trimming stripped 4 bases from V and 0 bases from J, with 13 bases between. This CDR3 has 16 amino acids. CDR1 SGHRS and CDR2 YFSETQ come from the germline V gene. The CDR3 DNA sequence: TGCGCCAGCAGCCCCTTAACAGGATCAACTAATGAAAAACTGTTTTTT. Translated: CASSPLTGSTNEKLFF.

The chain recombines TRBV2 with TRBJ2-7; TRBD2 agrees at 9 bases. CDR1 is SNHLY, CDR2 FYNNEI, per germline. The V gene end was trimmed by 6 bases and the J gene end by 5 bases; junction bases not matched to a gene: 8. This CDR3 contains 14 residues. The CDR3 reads CASSAGGYPHEQYF. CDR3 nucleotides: TGTGCCAGCAGCGCGGGAGGGTACCCCCACGAGCAGTACTTC.

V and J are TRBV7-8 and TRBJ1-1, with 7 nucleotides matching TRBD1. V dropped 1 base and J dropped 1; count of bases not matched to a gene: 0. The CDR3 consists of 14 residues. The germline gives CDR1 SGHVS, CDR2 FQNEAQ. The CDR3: CASSLDRGNTEAFF. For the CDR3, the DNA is TGTGCCAGCAGCTTAGACAGGGGGAACACTGAAGCTTTCTTT. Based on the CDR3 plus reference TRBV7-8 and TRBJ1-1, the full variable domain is GAGVSQSPRYKVAKRGQDVALRCDPISGHVSLFWYQQALGQGPEFLTYFQNEAQLDKSGLPSDRFFAERPEGSVSTLKIQRTQQEDSAVYLCASSLDRGNTEAFFGQGTRLTVV.

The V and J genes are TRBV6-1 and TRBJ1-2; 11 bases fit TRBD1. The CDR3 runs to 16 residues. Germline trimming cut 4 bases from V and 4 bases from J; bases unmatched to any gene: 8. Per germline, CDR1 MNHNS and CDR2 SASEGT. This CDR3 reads CASSGSPGQGGYGYTF. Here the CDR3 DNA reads TGTGCCAGCAGTGGATCACCGGGACAGGGGGGCTATGGCTACACCTTC.

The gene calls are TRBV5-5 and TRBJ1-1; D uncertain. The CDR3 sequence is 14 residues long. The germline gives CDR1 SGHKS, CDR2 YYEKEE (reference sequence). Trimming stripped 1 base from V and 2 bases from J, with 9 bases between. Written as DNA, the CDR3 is TGTGCCAGCAGCTTGCAGCGGGGAAACACTGAAGCTTTCTTT. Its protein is CASSLQRGNTEAFF.

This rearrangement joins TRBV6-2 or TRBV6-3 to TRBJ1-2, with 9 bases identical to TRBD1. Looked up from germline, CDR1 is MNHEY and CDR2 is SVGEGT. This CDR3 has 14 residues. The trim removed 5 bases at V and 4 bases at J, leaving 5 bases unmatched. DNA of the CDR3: TGTGCCAGCAGTATACAGGGGGCTGGCTATGGCTACACCTTC. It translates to CASSIQGAGYGYTF.

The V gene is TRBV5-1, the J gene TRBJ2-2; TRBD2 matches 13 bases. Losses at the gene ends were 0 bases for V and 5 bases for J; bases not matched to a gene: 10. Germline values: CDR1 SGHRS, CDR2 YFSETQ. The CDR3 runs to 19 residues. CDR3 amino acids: CASSLDPGLAGRGTGELFF. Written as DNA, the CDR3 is TGCGCCAGCAGCTTGGATCCGGGACTAGCGGGACGGGGTACCGGGGAGCTGTTTTTT.

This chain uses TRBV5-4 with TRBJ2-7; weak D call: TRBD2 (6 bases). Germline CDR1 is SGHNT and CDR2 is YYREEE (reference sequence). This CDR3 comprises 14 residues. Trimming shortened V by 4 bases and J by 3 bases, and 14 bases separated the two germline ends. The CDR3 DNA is TGTGCCAGCAGCCGTTCCGGGACTTTCTACGAGCAGTACTTC. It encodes CASSRSGTFYEQYF. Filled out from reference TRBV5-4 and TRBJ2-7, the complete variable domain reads ETGVTQSPTHLIKTRGQQVTLRCSSQSGHNTVSWYQQALGQGPQFIFQYYREEENGRGNFPPRFSGLQFPNYSSELNVNALELDDSALYLCASSRSGTFYEQYFGPGTRLTVT.

DNA for the CDR3: TGCGCCAGCAGCCCGGACTTATATGCCGGGGAGCTGTTTTTT. Amino acid sequence: CASSPDLYAGELFF. The chain links TRBV5-1 to TRBJ2-2; D might be TRBD2 (5 bases). Germline values: CDR1 SGHRS, CDR2 YFSETQ. The V end was cut by 4 bases, the J end by 6 bases, with 13 bases between. The CDR3 extends over 14 amino acids.

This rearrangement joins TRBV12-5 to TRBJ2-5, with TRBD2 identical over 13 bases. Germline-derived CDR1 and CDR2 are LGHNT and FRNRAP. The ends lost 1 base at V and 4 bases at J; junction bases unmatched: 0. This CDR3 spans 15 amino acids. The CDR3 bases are TGTGCTAGTGGTTTGGGACTAGCGGGAGGAGAGACCCAGTACTTC. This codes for CASGLGLAGGETQYF.

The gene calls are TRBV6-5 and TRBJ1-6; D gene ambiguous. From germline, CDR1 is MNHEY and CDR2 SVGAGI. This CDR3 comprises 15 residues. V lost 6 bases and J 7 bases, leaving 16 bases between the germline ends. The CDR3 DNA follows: TGTGCCAGCAGCCATGAGCAGGCGATAAATTCACCCCTCCACTTT. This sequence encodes CASSHEQAINSPLHF.

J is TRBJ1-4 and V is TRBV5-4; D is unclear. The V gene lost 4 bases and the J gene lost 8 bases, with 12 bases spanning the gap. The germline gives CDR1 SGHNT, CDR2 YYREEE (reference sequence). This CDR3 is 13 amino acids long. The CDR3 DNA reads TGTGCCAGCAGCCGTGGGAGCCACGAAAAACTGTTTTTT. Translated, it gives CASSRGSHEKLFF.

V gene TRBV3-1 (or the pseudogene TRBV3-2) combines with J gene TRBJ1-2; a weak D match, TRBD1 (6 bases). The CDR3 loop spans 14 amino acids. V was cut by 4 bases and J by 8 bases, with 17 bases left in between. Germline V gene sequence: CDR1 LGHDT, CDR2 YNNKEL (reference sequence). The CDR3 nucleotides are TGTGCCAGCAGCCTCAGGGTGGCAGGGGCAGGCTACACCTTC. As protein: CASSLRVAGAGYTF.

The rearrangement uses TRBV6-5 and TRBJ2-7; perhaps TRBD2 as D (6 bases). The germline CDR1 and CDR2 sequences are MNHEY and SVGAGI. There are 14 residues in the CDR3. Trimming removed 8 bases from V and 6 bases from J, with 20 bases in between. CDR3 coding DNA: TGTGCCAGCGGCCTCCCGGGACTCCATATCGAGCAGTACTTC. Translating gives CASGLPGLHIEQYF.

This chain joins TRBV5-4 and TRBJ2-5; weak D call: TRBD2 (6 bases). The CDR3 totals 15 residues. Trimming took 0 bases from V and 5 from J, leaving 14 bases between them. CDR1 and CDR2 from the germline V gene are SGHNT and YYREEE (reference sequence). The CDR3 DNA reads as TGTGCCAGCAGCTTGGGGGGCTACGCGGGGGAGACCCAGTACTTC. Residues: CASSLGGYAGETQYF.